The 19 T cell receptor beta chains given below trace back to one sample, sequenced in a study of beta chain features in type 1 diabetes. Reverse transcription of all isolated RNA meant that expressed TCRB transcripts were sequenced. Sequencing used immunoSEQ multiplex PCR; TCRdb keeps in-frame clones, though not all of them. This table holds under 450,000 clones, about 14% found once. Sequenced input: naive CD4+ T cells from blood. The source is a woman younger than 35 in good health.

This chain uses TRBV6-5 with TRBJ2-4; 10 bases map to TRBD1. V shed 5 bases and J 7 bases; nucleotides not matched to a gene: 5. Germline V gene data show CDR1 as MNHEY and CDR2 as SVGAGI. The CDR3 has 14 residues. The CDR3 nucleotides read TGTGCCAGCAGTAGACAGGGGGCTACGAACATTCAGTACTTC. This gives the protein CASSRQGATNIQYF.

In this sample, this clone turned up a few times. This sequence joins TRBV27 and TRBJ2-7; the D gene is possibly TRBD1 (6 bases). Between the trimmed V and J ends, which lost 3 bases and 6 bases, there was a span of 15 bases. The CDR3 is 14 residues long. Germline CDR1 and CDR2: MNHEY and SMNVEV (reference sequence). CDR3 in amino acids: CASSFRQGPSEQYF. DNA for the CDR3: TGTGCCAGCAGTTTCCGGCAGGGGCCCTCCGAGCAGTACTTC.

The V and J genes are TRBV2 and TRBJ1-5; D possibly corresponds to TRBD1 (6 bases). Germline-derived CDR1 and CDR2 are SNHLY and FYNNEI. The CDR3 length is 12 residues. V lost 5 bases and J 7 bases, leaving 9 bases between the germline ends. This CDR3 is CASSKGGQPQHF. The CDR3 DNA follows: TGTGCCAGCAGTAAGGGGGGGCAGCCCCAGCATTTT.

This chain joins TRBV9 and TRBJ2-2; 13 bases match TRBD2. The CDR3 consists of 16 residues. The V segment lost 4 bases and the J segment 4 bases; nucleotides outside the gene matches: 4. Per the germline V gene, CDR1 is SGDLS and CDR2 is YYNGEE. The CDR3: CASSTGLAGRTGELFF. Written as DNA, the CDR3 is TGTGCCAGCAGCACGGGACTAGCGGGACGCACCGGGGAGCTGTTTTTT.

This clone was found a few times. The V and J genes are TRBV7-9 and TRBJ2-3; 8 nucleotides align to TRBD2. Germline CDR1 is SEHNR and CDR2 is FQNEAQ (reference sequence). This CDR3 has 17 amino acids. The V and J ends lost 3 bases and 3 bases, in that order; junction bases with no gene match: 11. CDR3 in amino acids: CASSFGLAQRGTDTQYF. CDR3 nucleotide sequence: TGTGCCAGCAGCTTCGGACTAGCCCAAAGGGGAACAGATACGCAGTATTTT.

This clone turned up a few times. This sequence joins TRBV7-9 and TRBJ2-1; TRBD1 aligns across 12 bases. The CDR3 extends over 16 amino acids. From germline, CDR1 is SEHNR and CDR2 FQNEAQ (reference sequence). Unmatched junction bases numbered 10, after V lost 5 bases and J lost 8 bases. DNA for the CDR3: TGTGCCAGCAGCGTCCCCGGGACAGGGGGCCGGGATGAGCAGTTCTTC. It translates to CASSVPGTGGRDEQFF.

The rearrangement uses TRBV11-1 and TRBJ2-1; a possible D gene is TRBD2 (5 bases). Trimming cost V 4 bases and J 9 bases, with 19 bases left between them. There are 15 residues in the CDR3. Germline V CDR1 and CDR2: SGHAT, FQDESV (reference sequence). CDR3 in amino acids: CASSSLVGANGEQFF. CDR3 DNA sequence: TGTGCCAGCAGCTCCCTGGTGGGAGCGAACGGTGAGCAGTTCTTC.

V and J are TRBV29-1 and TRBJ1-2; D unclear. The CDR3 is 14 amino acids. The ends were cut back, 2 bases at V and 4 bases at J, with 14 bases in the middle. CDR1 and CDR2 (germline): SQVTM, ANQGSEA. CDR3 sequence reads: CSVEKPGSPYGYTF. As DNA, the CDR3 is TGCAGCGTTGAAAAGCCAGGTTCCCCCTATGGCTACACCTTC.

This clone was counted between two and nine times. The CDR3 reads CASSPLGVRETQYF. DNA of the CDR3: TGTGCCAGCAGTCCACTGGGAGTGAGAGAGACCCAGTACTTC. V and J are TRBV6-6 and TRBJ2-5, with a tentative D call TRBD2 (5 bases). The length of the CDR3 is 14 residues. Trimming removed 5 bases from V and 4 bases from J, with 14 bases in between. Per germline, CDR1 MNHNY and CDR2 SVGAGI (reference sequence).

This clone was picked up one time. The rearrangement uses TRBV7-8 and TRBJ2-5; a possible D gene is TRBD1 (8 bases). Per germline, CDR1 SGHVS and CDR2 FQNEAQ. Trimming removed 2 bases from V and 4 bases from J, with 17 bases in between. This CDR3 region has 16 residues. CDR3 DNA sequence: TGTGCCAGCAGCTTAAGAGCGGGACAGGTAGTAGAGACCCAGTACTTC. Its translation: CASSLRAGQVVETQYF.

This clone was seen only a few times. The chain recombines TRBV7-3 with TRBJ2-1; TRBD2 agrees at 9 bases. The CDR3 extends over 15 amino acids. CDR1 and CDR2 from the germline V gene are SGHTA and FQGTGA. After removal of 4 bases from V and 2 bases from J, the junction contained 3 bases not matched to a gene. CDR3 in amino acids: CASSSTSGAYNEQFF. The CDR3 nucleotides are TGTGCCAGCAGCTCGACTAGCGGTGCCTACAATGAGCAGTTCTTC.

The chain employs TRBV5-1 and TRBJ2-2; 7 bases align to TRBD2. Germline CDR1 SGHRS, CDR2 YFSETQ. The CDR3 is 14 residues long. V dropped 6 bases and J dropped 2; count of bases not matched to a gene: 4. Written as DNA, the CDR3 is TGCGCCAGCAAGGCGGGGGTCAACACCGGGGAGCTGTTTTTT. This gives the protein CASKAGVNTGELFF.

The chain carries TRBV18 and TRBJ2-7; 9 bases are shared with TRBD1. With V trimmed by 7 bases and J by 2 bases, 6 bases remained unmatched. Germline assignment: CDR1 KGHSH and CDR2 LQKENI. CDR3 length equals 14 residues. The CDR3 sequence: CASFRDRVAYEQYF. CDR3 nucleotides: TGTGCCAGCTTCCGGGACAGGGTGGCCTACGAGCAGTACTTC.

For the CDR3, the DNA is TGCGCCAGCAGCCTTACATTGGAAAAACTGTTTTTT. This gives the protein CASSLTLEKLFF. The chain links TRBV4-1 to TRBJ1-4; no clear D. This CDR3 has 12 residues. CDR1 and CDR2 (germline): MGHRA, YSYEKL. Trimming left V 4 bases short and J 8 bases short, with 8 bases between.

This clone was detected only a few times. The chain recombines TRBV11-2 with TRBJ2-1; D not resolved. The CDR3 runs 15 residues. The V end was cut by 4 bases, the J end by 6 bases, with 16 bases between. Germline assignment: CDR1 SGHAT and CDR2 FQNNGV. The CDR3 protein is CASSSHLTVRNEQFF. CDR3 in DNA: TGTGCCAGCAGCTCCCACCTTACTGTCCGCAATGAGCAGTTCTTC.

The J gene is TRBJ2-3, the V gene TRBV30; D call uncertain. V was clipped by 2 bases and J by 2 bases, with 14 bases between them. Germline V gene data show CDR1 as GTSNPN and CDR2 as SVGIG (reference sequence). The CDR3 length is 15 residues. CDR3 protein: CAWSSTSLYTDTQYF. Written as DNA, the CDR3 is TGTGCCTGGAGTTCGACATCATTGTACACAGATACGCAGTATTTT.

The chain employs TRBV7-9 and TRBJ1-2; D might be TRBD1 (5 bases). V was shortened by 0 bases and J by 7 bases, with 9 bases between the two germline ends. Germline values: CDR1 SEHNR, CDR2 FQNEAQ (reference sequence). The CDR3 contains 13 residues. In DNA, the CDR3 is TGTGCCAGCAGCTTAGCGCCCACAGGTGGCTACACCTTC. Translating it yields CASSLAPTGGYTF.

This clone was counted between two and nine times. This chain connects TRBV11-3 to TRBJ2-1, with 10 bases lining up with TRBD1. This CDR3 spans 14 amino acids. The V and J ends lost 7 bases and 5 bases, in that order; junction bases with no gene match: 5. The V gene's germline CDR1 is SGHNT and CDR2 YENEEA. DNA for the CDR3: TGTGCCAGCAAGCGACAGGGGGCGGACAATGAGCAGTTCTTC. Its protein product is CASKRQGADNEQFF.

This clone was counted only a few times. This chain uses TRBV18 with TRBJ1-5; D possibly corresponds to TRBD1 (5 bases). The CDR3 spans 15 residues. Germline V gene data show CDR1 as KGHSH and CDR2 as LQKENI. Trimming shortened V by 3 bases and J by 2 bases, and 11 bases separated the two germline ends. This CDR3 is CASSPASGGNQPQHF. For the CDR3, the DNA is TGTGCCAGCTCACCGGCCTCGGGGGGCAATCAGCCCCAGCATTTT.